Included here is one TCR beta chain sequence, with context. An input of roughly 0.45 to 1 ug of RNA was subjected to reverse transcription using random hexamers. TCRdb re-derived calls from the immunoSEQ multiplex PCR reads in MiXCR, one entry per CDR3 protein. The table shows about 150,000 distinct CDR3 sequences, with approximately 95% occurring only once. The CDR3 is 13 residues long. Germline loops: CDR1 SSHAT, CDR2 FNYEAQ (reference sequence). The V end was cut by 8 bases, the J end by 0 bases, with 9 bases between. The data derive from a study of CD8 T cells in Susac syndrome. The chain is built from TRBV7-7 and TRBJ2-3; D remains ambiguous. What was sequenced was CD4+ T cells from PBMCs. The receptor comes from a human donor with Susac syndrome. CDR3 sequence (DNA): TGTGCCAGCGCCAAATTTAGCACAGATACGCAGTATTTT. Translated, it gives CASAKFSTDTQYF. Looking up the rest from reference TRBV7-7 and TRBJ2-3 gives the full variable domain: GAGVSQSPRYKVTKRGQDVTLRCDPISSHATLYWYQQALGQGPEFLTYFNYEAQPDKSGLPSDRFSAERPEGSISTLTIQRTEQRDSAMYRCASAKFSTDTQYFGPGTRLTVL.